These T cell receptor beta chains were read from a single sample in a study of early T cells in non-severe SARS-CoV-2 infection. MiXCR, run by TCRdb on the 5' RACE reads, gives a single entry per CDR3 protein. The sample consists of 85,000 to 100,000 distinct CDR3 sequences, roughly 15% of them appearing once. The sequences come from whole blood, collected at baseline. The receptors shown here come from an adult who was a healthcare worker with PCR-confirmed SARS-CoV-2 infection or an uninfected control (not recorded which). Each CDR3 is given without its conserved first and last residue.

J gene: TRBJ2-1; V gene: TRBV14; CDR3 protein: ASSQDVIDEQF
J gene: TRBJ2-7; V gene: TRBV3-1; CDR3 protein: ASSHGVIAGLYEQY
J gene: TRBJ1-5; V gene: TRBV19; CDR3 protein: ASSIGTNQPQH
J gene: TRBJ2-7; V gene: TRBV18; CDR3 protein: ASSPLGHEQY
J gene: TRBJ2-7; V gene: TRBV5-1; CDR3 protein: ASSLAMDRVSEQY
J gene: TRBJ2-1; V gene: TRBV9; CDR3 protein: ASSSTTIAGPDNEQF
J gene: TRBJ2-1; V gene: TRBV2; CDR3 protein: ASSVLAGNEQF
J gene: TRBJ2-3; V gene: TRBV12-3/TRBV12-4; CDR3 protein: ASNPPEAGITDTQY
J gene: TRBJ2-7; V gene: TRBV12-3/TRBV12-4; CDR3 protein: ASSSDSRYEQY
J gene: TRBJ2-7; V gene: TRBV7-6; CDR3 protein: ASSPHRGPFYEQY
J gene: TRBJ1-5; V gene: TRBV20-1; CDR3 protein: SAREGTGGLGGNQPQH
J gene: TRBJ1-5; V gene: TRBV7-9; CDR3 protein: ASSLVGDQPQH
J gene: TRBJ2-3; V gene: TRBV7-9; CDR3 protein: ASSDRQGPTTDTQY
J gene: TRBJ2-5; V gene: TRBV20-1; CDR3 protein: SARTGGGETQY
J gene: TRBJ2-7; V gene: TRBV4-3; CDR3 protein: ASSQGGLAGEEQY
J gene: TRBJ2-5; V gene: TRBV5-1; CDR3 protein: ASSLPWNQETQY
J gene: TRBJ2-7; V gene: TRBV20-1; CDR3 protein: SASGSYEQY
J gene: TRBJ2-7; V gene: TRBV20-1; CDR3 protein: SARVRVPGYEQY
J gene: TRBJ2-7; V gene: TRBV2; CDR3 protein: ASRQGAYEQY